The 22 T cell receptor beta chains given below trace back to one sample, sequenced in a study of CD8 T cells in ankylosing spondylitis. Their target antigens are unknown. Study-wide points: There was a TCR beta motif, made of fewer than 10 highly homologous variants, that appeared characteristic of ankylosing spondylitis blood.

TCRdb called the 5' RACE reads again in MiXCR, with one record for every CDR3 protein. The sample lists around 770,000 distinct CDR3 sequences; around 17% were seen once. Sequencing was carried out using blood, either unsorted or a sorted T cell fraction (not recorded which). Receptors originate from a male donor with ankylosing spondylitis.

V and J are TRBV27 and TRBJ2-4, with 7 bases aligning to TRBD2. CDR3 size: 16 residues. With V trimmed by 7 bases and J by 1 base, 10 bases remained unmatched. Germline assignment: CDR1 MNHEY and CDR2 SMNVEV (reference sequence). The CDR3 region is CASTLGGGLAKNIQYF. CDR3 nucleotides: TGTGCCAGCACCCTGGGGGGGGGTTTGGCCAAAAACATTCAGTACTTC.

This clonotype was observed a handful of times. The chain uses TRBV20-1 and TRBJ2-3, with 9 bases matching TRBD1. The junction had 4 bases not matched to a gene; V was cut back by 1 base and J by 2 bases. The length of the CDR3 is 15 residues. In germline, CDR1 is DFQATT, CDR2 SNEGSKA (reference sequence). The CDR3 DNA is TGCAGTGCTAGAGCTGGGACAGGGTTCACAGATACGCAGTATTTT. Translated, it gives CSARAGTGFTDTQYF.

CDR3 nucleotides: TGCAGTGCTTTACAGGGGGATTACTATGGCTACACCTTC. It codes for CSALQGDYYGYTF. This chain uses TRBV20-1 with TRBJ1-2; 8 bases map to TRBD1. The V and J ends lost 5 bases and 3 bases, in that order; junction bases with no gene match: 5. The CDR3 is made up of 13 amino acids. CDR1 is DFQATT, CDR2 SNEGSKA, per germline (reference sequence).

V and J are TRBV12-3 or TRBV12-4 and TRBJ2-1; TRBD1 is a possible D gene (6 bases). The CDR3 extends over 16 amino acids. V lost 2 bases to trimming and J lost 2 bases, with 13 bases between them. DNA for the CDR3: TGTGCCAGCAGTTTAACAGGGATGGGGCCCTACAATGAGCAGTTCTTC. Amino acid sequence: CASSLTGMGPYNEQFF.

This clonotype was counted at least ten times. This chain connects TRBV2 to TRBJ1-4, with a tentative D call TRBD1 (6 bases). CDR1 is SNHLY, CDR2 FYNNEI, per germline. CDR3 size: 14 residues. V shed 6 bases and J shed 6 bases, with 14 bases lying between them. The DNA of the CDR3 is TGTGCCAGCAGGGCAGGGGCGCAGTATGAAAAACTGTTTTTT. It specifies CASRAGAQYEKLFF. The full variable domain, completed using reference TRBV2 and TRBJ1-4, is EPEVTQTPSHQVTQMGQEVILRCVPISNHLYFYWYRQILGQKVEFLVSFYNNEISEKSEIFDDQFSVERPDGSNFTLKIRSTKLEDSAMYFCASRAGAQYEKLFFGSGTQLSVL.

This clonotype was picked up many times. This rearrangement joins TRBV20-1 to TRBJ2-7; D remains unclear. The V gene's germline CDR1 is DFQATT and CDR2 SNEGSKA (reference sequence). The germline V and J ends were trimmed by 7 bases and 3 bases, with 13 bases remaining between them. The CDR3 spans 12 residues. The CDR3 nucleotides are TGCAGTGTCGCAGGTCAGATCTACGAGCAGTACTTC. Its translation: CSVAGQIYEQYF.

Here the CDR3 DNA reads TGTGCCAGCAGCTCGTTAGGAGCCCAGTCGTATTACAATGAGCAGTTCTTC. This codes for CASSSLGAQSYYNEQFF. The J gene is TRBJ2-1, the V gene TRBV7-9; D call uncertain. Trimming cost V 4 bases and J 4 bases, with 20 bases left between them. The germline gives CDR1 SEHNR, CDR2 FQNEAQ (reference sequence). The CDR3 runs 17 residues. Full variable domain (remainder filled in from reference TRBV7-9 and TRBJ2-1): DTGVSQNPRHKITKRGQNVTFRCDPISEHNRLYWYRQTLGQGPEFLTYFQNEAQLEKSRLLSDRFSAERPKGSFSTLEIQRTEQGDSAMYLCASSSLGAQSYYNEQFFGPGTRLTVL.

Notes on this clonotype: A much larger clone sits a single nucleotide away, making a read error possible. V usage is TRBV12-3 or TRBV12-4 and J usage is TRBJ1-4; 9 bases fit TRBD1. The CDR3 has 16 residues. CDR3 amino acids: CASSLVTGGGGENLFF. The DNA of the CDR3 is TGTGCCAGCAGTTTGGTTACAGGGGGCGGGGGTGAAAACCTGTTTTTT.

This clonotype was seen a few times. This chain links TRBV3-1 with TRBJ2-7, with a weak D call TRBD2 (7 bases). Germline CDR1 reads LGHDT; CDR2 reads YNNKEL (reference sequence). The CDR3 extends over 15 amino acids. Trimming removed 1 base from V and 5 bases from J, with 15 bases in between. The CDR3 loop is CASSQGTAGTHEQYF. The CDR3, as DNA: TGTGCCAGCAGCCAAGGGACAGCGGGAACCCACGAGCAGTACTTC.

The chain links TRBV9 to TRBJ2-1, with a tentative D call TRBD2 (6 bases). The V gene lost 3 bases and the J gene lost 8 bases, with 24 bases spanning the gap. The length of the CDR3 is 17 residues. The germline V gene has CDR1 SGDLS and CDR2 YYNGEE. CDR3: CASSGWGSARGGYEQFF. In nucleotides, the CDR3 is TGTGCCAGCAGCGGATGGGGCAGTGCGCGGGGCGGCTATGAGCAGTTCTTC.

This clonotype has a handful of counts. The genes are TRBV27 and TRBJ2-7; D gene ambiguous. The CDR3 covers 13 residues. Germline values: CDR1 MNHEY, CDR2 SMNVEV (reference sequence). V dropped 6 bases and J dropped 7 bases, with 16 bases sitting between them. This chain's CDR3 is CASREVSRREQYF. DNA of the CDR3: TGTGCCAGCAGAGAGGTGTCGCGACGGGAGCAGTACTTC.

The V gene is TRBV5-1, the J gene TRBJ2-1; 8 nucleotides agree with TRBD2. The CDR3 spans 17 residues. J lost 0 bases, V lost 1 base, and 6 bases had no gene match. The germline V gene encodes CDR1 SGHRS and CDR2 YFSETQ. The DNA for the CDR3 is TGCGCCAGCAGCTTGTGGGTAGCGGGGAGCTCCTACAATGAGCAGTTCTTC. Protein: CASSLWVAGSSYNEQFF.

V usage is TRBV2 and J usage is TRBJ1-5; D unclear. V dropped 6 bases and J dropped 4 bases, with 7 bases sitting between them. This CDR3 comprises 12 residues. In germline, CDR1 is SNHLY, CDR2 FYNNEI. The CDR3 DNA reads as TGTGCCAGCAGGGCGGTAAATCAGCCCCAGCATTTT. Protein: CASRAVNQPQHF.

This chain links TRBV6-2 or TRBV6-3 with TRBJ1-5, with D unresolved. The CDR3 has 15 residues. From germline, CDR1 is MNHEY and CDR2 SVGEGT. V dropped 0 bases and J dropped 7 bases, with 13 bases sitting between them. The CDR3 is CASSYSGKGWQPQHF. The CDR3 nucleotides read TGTGCCAGCAGTTACTCGGGAAAGGGCTGGCAGCCCCAGCATTTT.

The chain is built from TRBV20-1 and TRBJ2-1; 9 bases fit TRBD1. Germline V CDR1 and CDR2: DFQATT, SNEGSKA (reference sequence). The CDR3 contains 15 residues. V lost 6 bases and J lost 5; bases outside the gene matches: 11. The CDR3 reads CSAKPSGQGNNEQFF. The CDR3, as DNA: TGCAGTGCGAAACCCTCGGGACAGGGCAACAATGAGCAGTTCTTC.

The V gene is TRBV20-1, the J gene TRBJ2-2; the D is unclear. This CDR3 region has 18 residues. Trimming took off 3 bases at V and 3 bases at J, with 23 bases between the two ends. Germline CDR1 reads DFQATT; CDR2 reads SNEGSKA (reference sequence). CDR3 DNA: TGCAGTGCTAGTTTAAGGGTGGGTTTACCCGTCTACACCGGGGAGCTGTTTTTT. Translated: CSASLRVGLPVYTGELFF.

The rearrangement joins TRBV5-1 to TRBJ2-6; D remains unclear. The V gene lost 2 bases and the J gene lost 0 bases, with 9 bases spanning the gap. This CDR3 is 16 amino acids long. Per the germline V gene, CDR1 is SGHRS and CDR2 is YFSETQ. The CDR3 DNA is TGCGCCAGCAGCTTTACGGGCTTCTCTGGGGCCAACGTCCTGACTTTC. Amino acids: CASSFTGFSGANVLTF.

The chain is built from TRBV19 and TRBJ2-6; TRBD2 matches 7 bases. CDR3 length equals 15 residues. The germline CDR1 and CDR2 sequences are LNHDA and SQIVND (reference sequence). The trim removed 5 bases at V and 2 bases at J, leaving 3 bases unmatched. The CDR3 loop is CASSVGGTGANVLTF. The CDR3 region has the DNA TGTGCCAGTAGTGTGGGAGGGACTGGGGCCAACGTCCTGACTTTC.

This clonotype was found a few times. This sequence joins TRBV20-1 and TRBJ1-1, with a weak D call TRBD1 (6 bases). The CDR3 length is 12 residues. CDR1 DFQATT and CDR2 SNEGSKA come from the germline V gene (reference sequence). The CDR3 region has the DNA TGCAGACCCGGGACACAGAACACTGAAGCTTTCTTT. It translates to CRPGTQNTEAFF.

This clonotype has more than one count but fewer than ten. One end of the junction varies from germline; a read error may be responsible. The chain couples TRBV6-5 to TRBJ2-2; D possibly corresponds to TRBD2 (5 bases). Germline V lookup: CDR1 MNHEY, CDR2 SVGAGI. This CDR3 is 13 amino acids long. This CDR3 reads CASSYNGPGELVF. The CDR3 DNA follows: TGTGCCAGCAGTTACAATGGACCCGGGGAGCTGGTTTTT.

The V and J genes are TRBV20-1 and TRBJ2-1; 9 bases line up with TRBD2. Per germline, CDR1 DFQATT and CDR2 SNEGSKA (reference sequence). CDR3 length equals 15 residues. CDR3 in amino acids: CSYPAGGSSYNEQFF. CDR3 nucleotides: TGCAGCTATCCGGCGGGGGGGAGCTCCTACAATGAGCAGTTCTTC.

This clonotype was detected only a few times. The gene calls are TRBV7-2 and TRBJ1-1; D ambiguous. The CDR3 consists of 14 residues. Deletions cut 5 bases from V and 3 bases from J, with 13 bases between. Germline V lookup: CDR1 SGHTA, CDR2 FQGNSA. CDR3 DNA sequence: TGTGCCAGCAGCCTCAACACAGTTTACACTGAAGCTTTCTTT. Amino acid sequence: CASSLNTVYTEAFF.